This T cell receptor beta chain was observed in a study of shared clonotypes between healthy human individuals. Study-wide findings and caveats: Larger estimated richness was generally recorded for naive subsets relative to memory subsets. Owing to a small donor count, the genetic and exposure-history diversity represented was limited. Of the naive CD4 clonotypes, approximately 5% were shared across a handful of donors.

CDR1 LNHNV and CDR2 YYDKDF come from the germline V gene (reference sequence). Trimming stripped 4 bases from V and 1 base from J, with 7 bases between. The CDR3 sequence is 13 residues long. Ten or more counts support this clone. The target antigen is unknown. Assay: immunoSEQ multiplex PCR; the TCRdb copy retains only in-frame clones and omits some. The table lists 85,000 to 100,000 clones, 68% of them singletons. The sequencing sample was made of memory CD8+ T cells sorted from blood. The subset here: CD45RO+ cells pooled with CCR7-negative TemRA cells. The TCR comes from a man aged 25-45 years in good health. The V gene is TRBV15, the J gene TRBJ1-1, with D tentatively TRBD1 (5 bases). CDR3 sequence: CATSTTANTEAFF. CDR3 in DNA: TGTGCCACCAGCACGACAGCGAACACTGAAGCTTTCTTT.